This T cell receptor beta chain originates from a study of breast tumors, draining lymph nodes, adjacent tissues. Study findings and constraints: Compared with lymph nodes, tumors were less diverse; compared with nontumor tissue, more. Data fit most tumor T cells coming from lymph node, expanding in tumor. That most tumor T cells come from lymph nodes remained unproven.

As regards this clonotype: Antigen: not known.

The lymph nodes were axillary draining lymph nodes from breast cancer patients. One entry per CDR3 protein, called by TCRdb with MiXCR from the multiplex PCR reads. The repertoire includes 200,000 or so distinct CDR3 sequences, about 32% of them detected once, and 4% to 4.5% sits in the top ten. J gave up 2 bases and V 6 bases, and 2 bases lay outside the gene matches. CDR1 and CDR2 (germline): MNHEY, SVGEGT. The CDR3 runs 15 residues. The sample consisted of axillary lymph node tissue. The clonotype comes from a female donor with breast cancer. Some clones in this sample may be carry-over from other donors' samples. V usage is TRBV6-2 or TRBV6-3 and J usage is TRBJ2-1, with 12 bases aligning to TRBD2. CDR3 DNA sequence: TGTGCCAGCAGGCCTAGCGGGAGGGCCTACAATGAGCAGTTCTTC. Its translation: CASRPSGRAYNEQFF.